This T cell receptor beta chain was observed in a study of blood T cell repertoires in COVID-19. Study information: PBMCs, B-cell-depleted T cells, or T cells were the source of the cDNA or gDNA that made up the material.

The CDR3 consists of 16 residues. This clone has more than one count but fewer than ten. TCRdb keeps only in-frame clones here, not all; method: immunoSEQ multiplex PCR. The sample has about 76,000 clones, approximately 78% seen once. V usage is TRBV21-1 and J usage is TRBJ1-6; the table gives TRBD1 as D, unverified against the DNA. TRBV21-1 is a pseudogene. This sequence originates from a human donor in a cohort sampled during active COVID-19. Sequencing was done on a sample of peripheral blood. The chain's CDR3 is CASSKVRAGENSPLHF. The DNA for the CDR3 is TGTGCCAGCAGCAAAGTAAGGGCAGGGGAGAATTCACCCCTCCACTTT.